This record concerns one T cell receptor (beta chain) sequence. Its specificity is not known. Trimming removed 0 bases at V and 5 bases at J, with 10 bases between. The CDR3 covers 14 residues. The germline V gene encodes CDR1 LNHNV and CDR2 YYDKDF (reference sequence). The time point here: blood 2 weeks post-SBRT. Specified treatment: 15 Gy SBRT to primary tumor, nephrectomy 4 weeks later. The data derive from a study of radiation and T cells in renal cell carcinoma. Looking at the study overall: Nephrectomy followed 15 Gy stereotactic body radiation by 4 weeks.

Study conclusions and caveats: From baseline, blood top tumor clonotypes peaked at 2 weeks post-radiation. Pretreatment tumor biopsies were lacking, so baseline clonotypes are unknown.

Clones were sequenced by immunoSEQ multiplex PCR, and TCRdb holds only the in-frame ones, with some missing. The sample includes around 75,000 clones, about 80% of them seen just once. This chain uses TRBV15 with TRBJ2-5; D might be TRBD1 or TRBD2, each matching 6 bases. The receptor was derived from a man aged 55 to 70 with renal cell carcinoma. This material consisted of blood, taken from a patient whose treatment included radiotherapy and nephrectomy. CDR3 loop: CATSRDQGRETQYF. The CDR3 DNA is TGTGCCACCAGCAGAGATCAGGGGAGGGAGACCCAGTACTTC.